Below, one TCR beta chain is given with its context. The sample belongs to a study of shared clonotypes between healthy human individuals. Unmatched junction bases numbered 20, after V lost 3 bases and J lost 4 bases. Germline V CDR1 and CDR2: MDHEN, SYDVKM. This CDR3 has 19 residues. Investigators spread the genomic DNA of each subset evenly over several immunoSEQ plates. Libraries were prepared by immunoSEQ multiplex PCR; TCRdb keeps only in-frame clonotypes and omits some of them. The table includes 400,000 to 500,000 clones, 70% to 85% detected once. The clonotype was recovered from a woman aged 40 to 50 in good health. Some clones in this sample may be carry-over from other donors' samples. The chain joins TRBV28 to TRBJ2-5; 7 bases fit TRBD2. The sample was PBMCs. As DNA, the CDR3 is TGTGCCAGCAGTTTCTTTCAACGGATCGGACTAGATATCTCAGAGACCCAGTACTTC. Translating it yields CASSFFQRIGLDISETQYF.